This T cell receptor (beta chain) is drawn from a study of T cells in Graves' hyperthyroidism and ophthalmopathy. Findings and caveats of the study: For ophthalmopathy, model prediction preceded onset by a median 6.5 months.

Patients were aged 18 to 65, had disease duration under 2 months, and had newly diagnosed hyperthyroidism. Diagnoses were established using clinical symptoms, serum thyroxine and TRAb, thyroid ultrasound and orbital computed tomography. The CDR3 contains 15 residues. CDR1 and CDR2 (germline): DFQATT, SNEGSKA (reference sequence). V shed 3 bases, J shed 5 bases, and the junction held 11 bases outside the gene matches. The investigators amplified TCR beta CDR3 regions from RNA transcripts. The primer set for the first-round RT-PCR of the TCR CDR3 was HTBI. MiXCR, run by TCRdb on the multiplex PCR reads, gives a single entry per CDR3 protein. Found here are about 560,000 distinct CDR3 sequences, 15% to 20% of them singletons; the top ten hold under 20%. There are a few counts of this clonotype. Its antigen is as yet unknown.

The origin of this receptor is a woman between 18 and 29 years old with Graves' hyperthyroidism. Sequences were obtained from blood. The chain combines TRBV20-1 with TRBJ2-7, with 9 bases fitting TRBD2. The CDR3 DNA is TGCAGTGCTAGGCACAGCGGGAGGCCCAGGGACGAGCAGTACTTC. Amino acids: CSARHSGRPRDEQYF.